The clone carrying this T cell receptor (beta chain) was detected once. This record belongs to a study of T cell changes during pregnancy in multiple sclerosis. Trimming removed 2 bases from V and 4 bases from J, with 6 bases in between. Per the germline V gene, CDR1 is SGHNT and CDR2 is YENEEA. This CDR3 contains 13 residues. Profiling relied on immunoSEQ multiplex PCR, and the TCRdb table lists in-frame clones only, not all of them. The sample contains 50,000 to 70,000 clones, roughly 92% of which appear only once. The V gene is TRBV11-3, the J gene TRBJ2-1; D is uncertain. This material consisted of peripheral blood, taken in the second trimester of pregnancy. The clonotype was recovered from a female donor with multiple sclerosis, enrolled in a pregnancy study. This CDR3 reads CASSLNGYNEQFF. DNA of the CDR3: TGTGCCAGCAGCTTAAACGGGTACAATGAGCAGTTCTTC.